This TCR beta chain was sequenced in a study of vaccination and CD4 T cells after COVID-19. Concerning this clonotype itself: What it recognizes is unknown.

CDR1 is SGHRS, CDR2 YFSETQ, per germline. The CDR3 contains 15 residues. Trimming took 2 bases from V and 5 from J; bases not matched to a gene: 10. Cultured CD4+ T-cell DNA underwent Oncomine TCR Beta short-read sequencing. TCRdb re-derived calls from the PCR reads in MiXCR, one entry per CDR3 protein. The table shows over 20,000 distinct CDR3 sequences, with about 44% occurring only once. Treatment noted: approximately nine-day PBMC culture with coronavirus spike peptide pools or control peptides (ViraFEST assay). For ViraFEST, peptide pools expanded antigen-specific T cells, after which the TCRs were sequenced.

The clonotype was recovered from a human donor who had recovered from COVID-19. Material: CD4+ T cells from blood, cultured in vitro. The chain has TRBV5-1 and TRBJ2-7; 7 nucleotides line up with TRBD2. CDR3 nucleotides: TGCGCCAGCAGCTTTACACCCGGGACTATTCACGAGCAGTACTTC. Translated: CASSFTPGTIHEQYF.